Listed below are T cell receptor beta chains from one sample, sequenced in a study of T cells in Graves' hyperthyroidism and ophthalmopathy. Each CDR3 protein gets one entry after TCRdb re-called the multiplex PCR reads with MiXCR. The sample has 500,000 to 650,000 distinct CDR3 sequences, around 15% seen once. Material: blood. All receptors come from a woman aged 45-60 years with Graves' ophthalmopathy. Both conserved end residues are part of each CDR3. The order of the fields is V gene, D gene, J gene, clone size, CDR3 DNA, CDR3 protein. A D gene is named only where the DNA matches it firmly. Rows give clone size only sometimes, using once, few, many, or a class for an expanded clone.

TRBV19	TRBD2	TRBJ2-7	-	TGTGCCAGTAGTACCTCAGCGGGGGTTTACGAGCAGTACTTC	CASSTSAGVYEQYF
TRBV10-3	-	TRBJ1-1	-	TGTGCCACCGAGACAGGATTTGACATGAACACTGAAGCTTTCTTT	CATETGFDMNTEAFF
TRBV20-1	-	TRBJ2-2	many	TGCAGTGCCTCCTTAACTGGAAACGGGGAGCTGTTTTTT	CSASLTGNGELFF
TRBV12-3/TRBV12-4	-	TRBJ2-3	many	TGTGCCAGCAGCCAAACGCAAACAGGGTGGAGCACAGATACGCAGTATTTT	CASSQTQTGWSTDTQYF
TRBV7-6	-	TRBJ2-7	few	TGTGCCAGCAGCCTCGCCCAGGGGCTCCTCGAGCAGTACTTC	CASSLAQGLLEQYF
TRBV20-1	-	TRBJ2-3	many	TGCAGTGCTAGGTTTGGTGGCGATACGCAGTATTTT	CSARFGGDTQYF
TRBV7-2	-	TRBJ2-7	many	TGTGCCAGCAGCTTAGGGAGCGTAGTAACCTACGAGCAGTACTTC	CASSLGSVVTYEQYF
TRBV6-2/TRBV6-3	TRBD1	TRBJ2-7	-	TGTGCCAGCAGCCCCCCCAGGGGACAGGTTGCCGAGCAGTACTTC	CASSPPRGQVAEQYF
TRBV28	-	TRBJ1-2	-	TGTGCCAGCACCAAAGACCGTAACTATGGCTACACCTTC	CASTKDRNYGYTF
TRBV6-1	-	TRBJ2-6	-	TGTGCCAGCAGTGAAGGGACAGCGAGCTCTGGGGCCAACGTCCTGACTTTC	CASSEGTASSGANVLTF
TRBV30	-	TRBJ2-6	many	TGTGCCTGGAGCGCGATAGGCCGGTTTGGGGCCAACGTCCTGACTTTC	CAWSAIGRFGANVLTF
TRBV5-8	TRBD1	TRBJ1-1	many	TGTGCCAGCAGCTTGGAGGGGACAGAGAACACTGAAGCTTTCTTT	CASSLEGTENTEAFF
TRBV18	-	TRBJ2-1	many	TGTGCCAGCTCACCACGGTCGACAGGCTACAATGAGCAGTTCTTC	CASSPRSTGYNEQFF
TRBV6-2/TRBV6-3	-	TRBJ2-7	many	TGTGCCAGCAGAACCATCACTCGACCCCTCTACGAGCAGTACTTC	CASRTITRPLYEQYF
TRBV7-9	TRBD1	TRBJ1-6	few	TGTGCCAGCAGCATTCGACAGGGAACAAATTCACCCCTCCACTTT	CASSIRQGTNSPLHF
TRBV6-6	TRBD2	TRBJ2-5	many	TGTGCCAGCAGTTACCCATCCCGACTAGCGGGAATTGGAGAGACCCAGTACTTC	CASSYPSRLAGIGETQYF
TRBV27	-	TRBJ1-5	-	TGTGCCAGCAGCCCCCGGGGGCAGGGGAATCAGCCCCAGCATTTT	CASSPRGQGNQPQHF
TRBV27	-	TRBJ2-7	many	TGTGCCATCTCCGAACAGAGGGCCGGGGGCCGTTCTGCCTACGAGCAGTACTTC	CAISEQRAGGRSAYEQYF
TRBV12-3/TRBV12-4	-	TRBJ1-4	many	TGTGCCAGCAGCCCGACAGGAAGCCTAGAAAAACTGTTTTTT	CASSPTGSLEKLFF
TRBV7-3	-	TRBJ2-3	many	TGTGCCAGCAGCTTAATGGCTAGCGAAGCAGATACGCAGTATTTT	CASSLMASEADTQYF
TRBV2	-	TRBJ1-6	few	TGTGCCAGCAGTGATTCCGGGACACGAGACTCACCCCTCCACTTT	CASSDSGTRDSPLHF
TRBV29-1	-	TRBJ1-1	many	TGCAGCGTTGGTTGGGCAGGCAAGCCGCACACTGAAGCTTTCTTT	CSVGWAGKPHTEAFF
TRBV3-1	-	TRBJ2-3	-	TGTGCCAGCAGCCAAGGGACAGTTACCACAGATACGCAGTATTTT	CASSQGTVTTDTQYF
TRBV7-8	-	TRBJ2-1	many	TGTGCCAGCAGCTTAGAGGTCGGGAGTATATATGAGCAGTTCTTC	CASSLEVGSIYEQFF
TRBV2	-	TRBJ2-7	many	TGTGCCAGCAGTGATATAGTGAGCCGGCCCTACGAGCAGTACTTC	CASSDIVSRPYEQYF
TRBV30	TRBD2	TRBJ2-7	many	TGTGCCTGGACGGCGGGACTAGCGGGAGTTTACGAGCAGTACTTC	CAWTAGLAGVYEQYF
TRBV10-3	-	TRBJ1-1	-	TGTGCCATCAGTGAGTCGTCAGGGAGGAACACTGAAGCTTTCTTT	CAISESSGRNTEAFF
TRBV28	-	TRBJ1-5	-	TGTGCCAGCAGTCTAGGGGGGTTTCGATATAGCAATCAGCCCCAGCATTTT	CASSLGGFRYSNQPQHF
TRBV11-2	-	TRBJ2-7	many	TGTGCCAGCAGCTTAGGAGCAGGGATTAGCTACGAGCAGTACTTC	CASSLGAGISYEQYF
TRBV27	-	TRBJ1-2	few	TGTGCCAGCAGTTTATGGGGCACGCCCCGTGGTGGCTACACCTTC	CASSLWGTPRGGYTF
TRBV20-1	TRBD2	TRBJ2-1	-	TGCAGTGCTAGACAAGGACTAGCGGGAGGGCCCAATGAGCAGTTCTTC	CSARQGLAGGPNEQFF
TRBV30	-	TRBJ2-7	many	TGTGCCTGGAGTGACATCTACCACTCCTACGAGCAGTACTTC	CAWSDIYHSYEQYF
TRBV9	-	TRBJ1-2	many	TGTGCCAGCGGCGAGGGCTACACCTTC	CASGEGYTF
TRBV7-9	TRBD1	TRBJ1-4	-	TGTGCCGGCACCGGGACAGGTATAGGAAAACTGTTTTTT	CAGTGTGIGKLFF
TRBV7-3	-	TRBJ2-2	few	TGTGCCAGCAGCCCGAAAACCGGGGAGCTGTTTTTT	CASSPKTGELFF
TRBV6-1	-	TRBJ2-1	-	TGTGCCAGCTCCGGACTCTACAATGAGCAGTTCTTC	CASSGLYNEQFF
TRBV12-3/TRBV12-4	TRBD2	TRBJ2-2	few	TGTGCCAGCAGCCCCTTCGGGACTAAAAACACCGGGGAGCTGTTTTTT	CASSPFGTKNTGELFF
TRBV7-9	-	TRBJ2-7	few	TGTGCCAGCAGCCCGATTGGGTGGAGCTCCTACGAGCAGTACTTC	CASSPIGWSSYEQYF
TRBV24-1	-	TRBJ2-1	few	TGTGCCACCGCGGGGTGGACCTCCTACAATGAGCAGTTCTTC	CATAGWTSYNEQFF
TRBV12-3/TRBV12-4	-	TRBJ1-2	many	TGTGCCAGCAGTTATCTCCAAAACTATGGCTACACCTTC	CASSYLQNYGYTF
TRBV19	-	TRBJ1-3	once	TGTGCCAGTACAACAGCGTCCTCTGGAAACACCATATATTTT	CASTTASSGNTIYF
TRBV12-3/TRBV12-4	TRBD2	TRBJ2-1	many	TGTGCCAGCAGTTTAGGGGGACTAGGCTACAATGAGCAGTTCTTC	CASSLGGLGYNEQFF
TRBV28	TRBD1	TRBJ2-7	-	TGTGCCAGCAGTTTAGGAGGGACAGGGTACTACGAGCAGTACTTC	CASSLGGTGYYEQYF
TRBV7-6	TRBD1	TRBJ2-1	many	TGTGCCAGCAGCTTAAGGGACAGGGGGGGCAATGAGCAGTTCTTC	CASSLRDRGGNEQFF
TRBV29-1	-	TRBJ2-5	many	TGCAGCGTTGTCCCGGACGGAGAGACCCAGTACTTC	CSVVPDGETQYF
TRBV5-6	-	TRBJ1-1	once	TGTGCCAGCAGCTTGGTCAGGGGATGGGACACTGAAGCTTTCTTT	CASSLVRGWDTEAFF
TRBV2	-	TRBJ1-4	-	TGTGCCAGCAGTCCGGGACAACCTGAAAAACTGTTTTTT	CASSPGQPEKLFF
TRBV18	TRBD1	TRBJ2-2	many	TGTGCCAGCTCATCGGGACAGGGGGCCGGGGAGCTGTTTTTT	CASSSGQGAGELFF
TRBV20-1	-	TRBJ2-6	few	TGCAGTGCGAGGGACGAGTTCTCTGGGGCCAACGTCCTGACTTTC	CSARDEFSGANVLTF
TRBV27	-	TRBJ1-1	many	TGTGCCAGCAGTTTTTTGGGTACTGAAGCTTTCTTT	CASSFLGTEAFF
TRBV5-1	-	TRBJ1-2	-	TGCGCCAGCAGCCCAAGAGGGGGGGAAGGCTACACCTTC	CASSPRGGEGYTF
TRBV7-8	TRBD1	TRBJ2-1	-	TGTGCCAGCAGCAGGCGGGACAGGAGCTACTACAATGAGCAGTTCTTC	CASSRRDRSYYNEQFF
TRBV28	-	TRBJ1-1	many	TGTGCCAGCAGTTTGGCAAGGGGTAGCACTGAAGCTTTCTTT	CASSLARGSTEAFF
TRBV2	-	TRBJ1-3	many	TGTGCCAGCCCGGACGGGTCCTCTGGAAACACCATATATTTT	CASPDGSSGNTIYF